The T cell receptor (beta chain) described here comes from a study of T cells after yellow fever vaccination. Study-level findings and limits: Reappearance after the booster was seen for most primary-vaccination clones, at about 95% CD4 and 75% to 90% CD8. FACS-sorted repertoires could contain abundant clonotypes contaminating from the bulk population.

Each CDR3 protein gets one entry after TCRdb re-called the 5' RACE reads with MiXCR. Of about 330,000 distinct CDR3 sequences listed, roughly 3.9% were seen once; the top ten hold under 30%. This clonotype has more than one count but fewer than ten. The antigen is unknown. From germline, CDR1 is KGHSH and CDR2 LQKENI. This CDR3 region has 15 residues. V gave up 3 bases and J gave up 8 bases, with 19 bases separating them. This specimen consisted of PBMCs, obtained 5 days after the yellow fever booster vaccination. The receptor comes from a man younger than 35 who received the YFV17D yellow fever vaccine. The chain combines TRBV18 with TRBJ1-2, with unresolved D. The CDR3: CASSPTAGFGWGYTF. CDR3 bases: TGTGCCAGCTCACCGACTGCGGGCTTTGGATGGGGCTACACCTTC.